This T cell receptor (beta chain) is drawn from a study of cytomegalovirus exposure and HLA in healthy donors. Details on this clone: Its antigen is still unknown.

The ends lost 3 bases at V and 10 bases at J; junction bases unmatched: 6. Germline values: CDR1 SEHNR, CDR2 FQNEAQ (reference sequence). CDR3 length: 14 amino acids. Findings and limits, study-wide: A link between a missense DCLRE1C variant and TCR beta V- and J-gene trimming emerged from a later analysis. Later analysis showed TCR association rates varying by HLA locus, highest for DRB1 and lowest for HLA-C. The study had only CMV serostatus as immune exposure information.

The PCR contained 60 Vbeta and 13 Jbeta primers. Assay: immunoSEQ multiplex PCR; the TCRdb copy retains only in-frame clones and omits some. The table has about 140,000 clones, around four fifths seen once; the top ten hold 2.5% to 3%. The chain recombines TRBV7-9 with TRBJ2-1; TRBD2 aligns across 10 bases. Specimen: PBMCs. This receptor was taken from a female donor in good health and CMV-seronegative. The chain's CDR3 is CASSLSGRAREQFF. The CDR3 bases are TGTGCCAGCAGCTTGAGCGGGAGGGCCCGAGAGCAGTTCTTC.